The TCR beta chain under discussion was sequenced for a study of human T cells and chemical hapten exposure. This clonotype occurred a few times. From germline, CDR1 is SEHNR and CDR2 FQNEAQ (reference sequence). Trimming left V 2 bases short and J 1 base short, with 11 bases between. This CDR3 region has 16 residues. Noted time point: pre-sensitization, week 0. As to treatment: therapeutic diphenylcyclopropenone sensitization with weekly scalp DPC. Phlebotomy was performed prior to application of every patch test. MiXCR was run by TCRdb on the RACE reads, yielding one entry per CDR3 protein. This table has more than 250,000 distinct CDR3 sequences, just under 8% appearing once.

This chain uses TRBV7-9 with TRBJ2-2; D perhaps matches TRBD1 (5 bases). The source is a man aged 18 to 30 with alopecia areata. Some clones in this sample may be carry-over from other donors' samples. The sample in question was whole blood, obtained in connection with sensitization to the hapten diphenylcyclopropenone (DPC). The CDR3 nucleotides are TGTGCCAGCAGCTTAATCGGCCAGGGGAACACCGGGGAGCTGTTTTTT. Encoded protein: CASSLIGQGNTGELFF.